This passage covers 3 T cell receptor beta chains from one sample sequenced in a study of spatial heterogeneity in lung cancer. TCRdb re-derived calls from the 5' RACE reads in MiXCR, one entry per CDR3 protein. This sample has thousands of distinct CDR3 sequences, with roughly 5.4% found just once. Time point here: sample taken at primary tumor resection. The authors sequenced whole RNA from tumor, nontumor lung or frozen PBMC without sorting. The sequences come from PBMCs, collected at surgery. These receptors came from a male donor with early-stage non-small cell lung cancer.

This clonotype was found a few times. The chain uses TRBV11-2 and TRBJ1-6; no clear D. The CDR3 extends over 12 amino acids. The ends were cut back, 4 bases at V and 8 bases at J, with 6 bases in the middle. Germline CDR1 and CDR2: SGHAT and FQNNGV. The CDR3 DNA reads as TGTGCCAGCAGCTGGACCCATTCACCCCTCCACTTT. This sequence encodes CASSWTHSPLHF.

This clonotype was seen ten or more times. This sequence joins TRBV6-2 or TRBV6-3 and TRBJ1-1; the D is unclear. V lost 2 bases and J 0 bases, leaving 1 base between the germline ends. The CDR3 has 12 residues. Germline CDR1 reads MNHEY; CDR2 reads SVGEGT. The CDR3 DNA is TGTGCCAGCAGTTACGTGAACACTGAAGCTTTCTTT. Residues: CASSYVNTEAFF.

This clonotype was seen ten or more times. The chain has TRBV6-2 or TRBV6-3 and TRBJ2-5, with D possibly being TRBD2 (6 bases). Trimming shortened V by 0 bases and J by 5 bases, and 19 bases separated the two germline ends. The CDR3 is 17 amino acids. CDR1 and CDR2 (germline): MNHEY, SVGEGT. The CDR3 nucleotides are TGTGCCAGCAGTTACTCGAGCGAGCCGGGAGAAATGGAGACCCAGTACTTC. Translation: CASSYSSEPGEMETQYF.